These T cell receptor beta chains were read from a single sample in a study of shared clonotypes between healthy human individuals. This table comes from immunoSEQ multiplex PCR, and its TCRdb copy is limited to in-frame clones, with some not included. The data show approximately 2,000,000 clones, 92% seen once. The sequencing input was naive CD4+ T cells from PBMCs. These receptors all come from a man aged 18 to 35 in good health. Some clones in this sample may be carry-over from other donors' samples. The CDR3 runs from the conserved cysteine through the conserved F or W. A D gene is named only where the DNA matches it firmly. Clone size is stated in some rows and not others, as once, few, many or a class when expanded.

D gene | J gene | clone size | V gene | CDR3 protein | CDR3 DNA
- | TRBJ2-2 | - | TRBV18 | CASSPRVGADTGELFF | TGTGCCAGCTCACCACGTGTGGGGGCGGACACCGGGGAGCTGTTTTTT
- | TRBJ2-7 | - | TRBV6-5 | CASSFSGRPSYEQYF | TGTGCCAGCAGTTTTTCCGGGCGGCCATCCTACGAGCAGTACTTC
- | TRBJ1-2 | - | TRBV7-2 | CASKVTDTGYTF | TGTGCCAGCAAGGTGACAGATACGGGCTACACCTTC
TRBD1 | TRBJ1-2 | - | TRBV7-2 | CASSPGQGLLGGYTF | TGTGCCAGCAGCCCTGGACAGGGGCTCCTCGGCGGCTACACCTTC
- | TRBJ1-5 | - | TRBV30 | CAWSSPGLGNQPQHF | TGTGCCTGGAGCTCGCCCGGGCTTGGCAATCAGCCCCAGCATTTT
TRBD2 | TRBJ2-5 | - | TRBV11-3 | CASSVRTSGVGGETQYF | TGTGCCAGCAGCGTACGGACTAGCGGGGTTGGGGGGGAGACCCAGTACTTC
- | TRBJ2-5 | - | TRBV13 | CASSFSKRTQETQYF | TGTGCCAGCAGCTTTTCGAAGCGGACCCAAGAGACCCAGTACTTC
TRBD2 | TRBJ2-5 | once | TRBV29-1 | CSVPSGSSETQYF | TGCAGCGTCCCTAGCGGGAGTTCTGAGACCCAGTACTTC
- | TRBJ1-5 | - | TRBV4-1 | CASSQDRAGGQPQHF | TGCGCCAGCAGCCAAGATAGGGCCGGGGGGCAGCCCCAGCATTTT
TRBD1 | TRBJ2-3 | - | TRBV28 | CASRSGTGADTQYF | TGTGCCAGCAGGTCCGGGACAGGGGCAGATACGCAGTATTTT
TRBD2 | TRBJ2-7 | - | TRBV28 | CASSLPGLAGKSYEQYF | TGTGCCAGCAGCCTACCTGGACTAGCGGGAAAAAGCTACGAGCAGTACTTC
TRBD1 | TRBJ2-1 | once | TRBV10-3 | CAISGLVVWDRGVVPEQFF | TGTGCCATCAGTGGGTTAGTCGTCTGGGACAGGGGGGTAGTGCCTGAGCAGTTCTTC
TRBD1 | TRBJ2-7 | - | TRBV11-2 | CASSVLPGQGTYEQYF | TGTGCCAGCAGCGTCCTCCCGGGACAGGGAACCTACGAGCAGTACTTC
- | TRBJ2-2 | - | TRBV11-2 | CASSPLIAIAEGIRLFF | TGTGCCAGCAGCCCCCTCATCGCGATAGCAGAAGGAATTAGGCTGTTTTTT
- | TRBJ2-1 | - | TRBV6-4 | CASSAEAGYIEQFF | TGTGCCAGCAGTGCCGAAGCGGGTTACATTGAGCAGTTCTTC
- | TRBJ2-1 | once | TRBV7-3 | CASSSLGRNEQFF | TGTGCCAGCAGCTCGCTAGGGAGGAATGAGCAGTTCTTC
- | TRBJ2-1 | once | TRBV4-3 | CASSQDPEDLGPYNEQFF | TGCGCCAGCAGCCAAGATCCGGAAGATTTGGGCCCTTACAATGAGCAGTTCTTC
TRBD2 | TRBJ2-1 | - | TRBV5-1 | CASSSLVASGAYNEQFF | TGCGCCAGCAGCTCCCTAGTGGCTAGCGGGGCCTACAATGAGCAGTTCTTC
- | TRBJ1-5 | - | TRBV19 | CASSIVENQPQHF | TGTGCCAGTAGTATCGTAGAGAATCAGCCCCAGCATTTT
- | TRBJ2-1 | - | TRBV7-6 | CASSRGLASNNEQFF | TGTGCCAGCAGCAGGGGGCTAGCGAGCAACAATGAGCAGTTCTTC
TRBD2 | TRBJ2-7 | - | TRBV10-3 | CAISPRTSGNYHEQYF | TGTGCCATCAGCCCCCGGACTAGCGGGAATTACCACGAGCAGTACTTC
TRBD1 | TRBJ1-2 | once | TRBV18 | CASSSRTGGDYGYTF | TGTGCCAGCTCATCAAGGACAGGGGGCGACTATGGCTACACCTTC
- | TRBJ2-7 | - | TRBV2 | CASSDPDSAYEQYF | TGTGCCAGCAGTGATCCGGACAGTGCCTACGAGCAGTACTTC
- | TRBJ2-7 | once | TRBV10-3 | CAISEQGRATYEQYF | TGTGCCATCAGTGAGCAAGGCCGGGCGACCTACGAGCAGTACTTC